Sequencing of this T cell receptor (beta chain) was carried out in a study of T cells after posttransplantation cyclophosphamide. Whole-study results and caveats: Donor CD8+ memory clones often dominated recipient blood repertoires at later times.

The table lists this clone with many counts. Its specificity is unknown. There are 15 residues in the CDR3. V lost 5 bases, J lost 6 bases, and 8 bases stayed unmatched. The germline gives CDR1 GTSNPN, CDR2 SVGIG (reference sequence). The repertoire was sequenced with immunoSEQ multiplex PCR; TCRdb's copy has only in-frame clones and lacks some. The data show about 33,000 clones, with none appearing a single time. The sequenced material came from PBMCs. This sequence joins TRBV30 and TRBJ2-1, with 12 nucleotides matching TRBD2. This clonotype was obtained from a girl aged 10-17 years in good health, CMV-negative, and a related stem cell transplant donor. CDR3 region: CAWGVLAGGSNEQFF. The CDR3 DNA follows: TGTGCCTGGGGGGTACTAGCGGGAGGCTCCAATGAGCAGTTCTTC.